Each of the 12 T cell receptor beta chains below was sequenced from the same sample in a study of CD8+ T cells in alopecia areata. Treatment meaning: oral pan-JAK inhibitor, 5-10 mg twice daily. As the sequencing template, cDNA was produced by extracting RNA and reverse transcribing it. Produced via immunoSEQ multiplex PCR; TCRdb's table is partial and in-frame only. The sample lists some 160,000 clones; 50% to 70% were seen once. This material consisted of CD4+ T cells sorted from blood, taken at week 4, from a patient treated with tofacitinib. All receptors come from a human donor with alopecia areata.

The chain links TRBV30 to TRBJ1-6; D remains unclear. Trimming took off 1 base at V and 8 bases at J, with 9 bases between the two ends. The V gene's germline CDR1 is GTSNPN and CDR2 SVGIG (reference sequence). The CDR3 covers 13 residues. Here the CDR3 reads CAWSGGMDSPLHF. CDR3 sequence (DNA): TGTGCCTGGAGTGGGGGTATGGATTCACCCCTCCACTTT.

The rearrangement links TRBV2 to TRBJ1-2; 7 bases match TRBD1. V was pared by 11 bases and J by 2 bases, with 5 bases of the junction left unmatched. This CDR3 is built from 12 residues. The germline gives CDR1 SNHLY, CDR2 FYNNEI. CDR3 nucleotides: TGTGCCCGGCGCAGGGGGAACTATGGCTACACCTTC. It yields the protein CARRRGNYGYTF.

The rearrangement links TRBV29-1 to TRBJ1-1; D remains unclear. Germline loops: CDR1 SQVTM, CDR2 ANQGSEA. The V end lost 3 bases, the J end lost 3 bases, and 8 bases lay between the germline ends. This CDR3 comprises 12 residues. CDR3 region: CSVDGQYTEAFF. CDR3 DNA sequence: TGCAGCGTTGATGGTCAGTACACTGAAGCTTTCTTT.

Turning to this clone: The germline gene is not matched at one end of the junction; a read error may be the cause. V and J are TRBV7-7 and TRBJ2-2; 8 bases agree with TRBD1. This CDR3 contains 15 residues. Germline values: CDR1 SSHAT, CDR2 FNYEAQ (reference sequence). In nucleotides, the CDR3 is TGTGCTAGCAGACCTGGACAGGGATATTCCGGGGAGCTGTTTTTT. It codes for CASRPGQGYSGELFF.

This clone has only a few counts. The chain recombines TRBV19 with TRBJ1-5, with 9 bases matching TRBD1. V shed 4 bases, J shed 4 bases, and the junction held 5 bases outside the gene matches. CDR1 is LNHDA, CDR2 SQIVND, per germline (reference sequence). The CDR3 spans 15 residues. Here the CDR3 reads CASSTVGQGNQPQHF. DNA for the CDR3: TGTGCCAGTAGTACCGTGGGACAGGGAAATCAGCCCCAGCATTTT. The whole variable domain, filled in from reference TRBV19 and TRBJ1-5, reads DGGITQSPKYLFRKEGQNVTLSCEQNLNHDAMYWYRQDPGQGLRLIYYSQIVNDFQKGDIAEGYSVSREKKESFPLTVTSAQKNPTAFYLCASSTVGQGNQPQHFGDGTRLSIL.

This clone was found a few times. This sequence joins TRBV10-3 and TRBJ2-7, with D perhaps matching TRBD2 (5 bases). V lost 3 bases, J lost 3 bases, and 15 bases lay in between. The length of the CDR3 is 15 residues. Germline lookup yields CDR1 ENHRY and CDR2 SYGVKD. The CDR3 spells CAISDQGMGSYEQYF. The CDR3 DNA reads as TGTGCCATCAGTGACCAAGGTATGGGGAGCTACGAGCAGTACTTC.

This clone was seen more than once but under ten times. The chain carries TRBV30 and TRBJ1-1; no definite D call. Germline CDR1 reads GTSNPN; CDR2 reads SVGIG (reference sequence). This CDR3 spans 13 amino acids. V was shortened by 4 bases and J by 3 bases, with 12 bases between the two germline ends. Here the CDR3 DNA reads TGTGCCTGGACCGTAGGGCTCTACACTGAAGCTTTCTTT. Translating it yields CAWTVGLYTEAFF. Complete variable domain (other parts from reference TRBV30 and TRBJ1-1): SQTIHQWPATLVQPVGSPLSLECTVEGTSNPNLYWYRQAAGRGLQLLFYSVGIGQISSEVPQNLSASRPQDRQFILSSKKLLLSDSGFYLCAWTVGLYTEAFFGQGTRLTVV.

The CDR3 nucleotides read TGCAGCGTTGAGGAGACAGGGAAAGACGAAAAACTGTTTTTT. It yields the protein CSVEETGKDEKLFF. The rearrangement links TRBV29-1 to TRBJ1-4; the match to TRBD1 covers 7 bases. The CDR3 totals 14 residues. CDR1 is SQVTM, CDR2 ANQGSEA, per germline. Unmatched junction bases numbered 9, after V lost 3 bases and J lost 8 bases.

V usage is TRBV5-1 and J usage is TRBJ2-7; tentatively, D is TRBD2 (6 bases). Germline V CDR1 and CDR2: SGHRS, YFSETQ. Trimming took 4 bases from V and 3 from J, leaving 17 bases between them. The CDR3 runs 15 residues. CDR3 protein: CASSGQLGSSYEQYF. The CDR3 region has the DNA TGCGCCAGCAGCGGGCAACTCGGGAGTAGCTACGAGCAGTACTTC. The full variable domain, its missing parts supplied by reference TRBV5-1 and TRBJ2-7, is KAGVTQTPRYLIKTRGQQVTLSCSPISGHRSVSWYQQTPGQGLQFLFEYFSETQRNKGNFPGRFSGRQFSNSRSEMNVSTLELGDSALYLCASSGQLGSSYEQYFGPGTRLTVT.

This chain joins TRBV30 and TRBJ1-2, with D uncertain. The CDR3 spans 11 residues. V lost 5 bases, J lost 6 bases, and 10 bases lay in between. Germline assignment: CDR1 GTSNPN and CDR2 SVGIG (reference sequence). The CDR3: CAWRLRDGYTF. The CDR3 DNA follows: TGTGCCTGGCGATTGCGGGATGGCTACACCTTC.

The CDR3 sequence is CSATVGTTWDQYF. In nucleotides, the CDR3 is TGCAGCGCTACGGTGGGGACTACGTGGGACCAGTACTTC. The J gene is TRBJ2-5, the V gene TRBV29-1, with TRBD2 identical over 7 bases. From germline, CDR1 is SQVTM and CDR2 ANQGSEA. CDR3 size: 13 residues. V lost 7 bases, J lost 10 bases, and 15 bases stayed unmatched.

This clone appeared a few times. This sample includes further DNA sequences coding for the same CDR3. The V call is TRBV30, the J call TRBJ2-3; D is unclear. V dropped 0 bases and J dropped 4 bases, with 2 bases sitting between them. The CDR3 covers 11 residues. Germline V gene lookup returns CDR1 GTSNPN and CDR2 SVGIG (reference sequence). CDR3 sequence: CAWSVSDTQYF. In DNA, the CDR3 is TGTGCCTGGAGTGTATCAGATACGCAGTATTTT.